This T cell receptor (beta chain) was recorded in a study of T cell responses to AZD1222 COVID-19 vaccine. Study outcomes and limitations: Mostly white British, mostly female donors; authors suggested clonal diversity may be underestimated. Seropositive at baseline were only a handful of AZD1222 recipients. Recipients of two AZD1222 doses showed rising Spike-specific TCR breadth and depth.

In the case of this clone: Antigen: not known.

The table came from immunoSEQ multiplex PCR; TCRdb's copy has only in-frame clones and leaves some out. The sample lists 95,000 to 110,000 clones; about 90% were seen once. The CDR3 is 13 residues long. Germline values: CDR1 SNHLY, CDR2 FYNNEI. The ends were cut back, 3 bases at V and 7 bases at J, with 12 bases in the middle. Sample: peripheral blood, taken on day 0 of AZD1222 vaccination. This sequence joins TRBV2 and TRBJ1-2; D gene ambiguous. The sequence was obtained from an adult in good health. In DNA form, the CDR3 reads TGTGCCAGCAGTGACTCTGAGCCAGGTGGCTACACCTTC. As protein: CASSDSEPGGYTF.